One sample yielded the 11 T cell receptor beta chains listed below, sequenced in a study of T cell changes during pregnancy in multiple sclerosis. Here immunoSEQ multiplex PCR was the method, and the copy in TCRdb shows in-frame clones only, minus some. This sample carries 55,000 to 80,000 clones, roughly 90% of them seen once, and the ten largest clones take more than 8%. The sequencing used peripheral blood, collected after pregnancy. These receptor sequences come from a female donor in good health, enrolled as a control in a pregnancy study.

The chain couples TRBV5-4 to TRBJ2-7, with a possible D match to TRBD2 (6 bases). The V gene lost 4 bases and the J gene lost 10 bases, with 15 bases spanning the gap. CDR1 and CDR2 from the germline V gene are SGHNT and YYREEE (reference sequence). The CDR3 is 12 amino acids. The CDR3 reads CASSQRWGTQYF. For the CDR3, the DNA is TGTGCCAGCAGCCAAAGGTGGGGGACTCAGTACTTC. Using reference TRBV5-4 and TRBJ2-7 for the parts outside the CDR3, the full variable domain is ETGVTQSPTHLIKTRGQQVTLRCSSQSGHNTVSWYQQALGQGPQFIFQYYREEENGRGNFPPRFSGLQFPNYSSELNVNALELDDSALYLCASSQRWGTQYFGPGTRLTVT.

In this sample, this clone turned up once. The gene calls are TRBV12-5 and TRBJ1-1, with 9 bases lining up with TRBD1. In germline, CDR1 is LGHNT, CDR2 FRNRAP. The V gene end was trimmed by 1 base and the J gene end by 5 bases; junction bases not matched to a gene: 5. The CDR3 runs 15 residues. The CDR3 sequence: CASGLGTGARTEAFF. In DNA, the CDR3 is TGTGCTAGTGGTTTGGGGACAGGGGCGCGGACTGAAGCTTTCTTT.

V gene TRBV7-9 combines with J gene TRBJ1-4; 10 bases map to TRBD1. With V trimmed by 6 bases and J by 3 bases, 10 bases remained unmatched. This CDR3 has 17 residues. Germline CDR1 reads SEHNR; CDR2 reads FQNEAQ (reference sequence). CDR3 bases: TGTGCCAGCAGTCTCTACCATGGACAGGGGGCTAATGAAAAACTGTTTTTT. Amino acid sequence: CASSLYHGQGANEKLFF.

The rearrangement joins TRBV29-1 to TRBJ1-1; D gene ambiguous. With 6 bases removed from V and 0 bases from J, the gap between germline ends came to 11 bases. Per the germline V gene, CDR1 is SQVTM and CDR2 is ANQGSEA. CDR3 length equals 13 residues. CDR3 in amino acids: CSVAGILNTEAFF. The CDR3 DNA reads as TGCAGCGTCGCCGGGATTTTGAACACTGAAGCTTTCTTT.

The V gene is TRBV5-1, the J gene TRBJ2-3, with 8 positions matching TRBD1. V trimming: 4 bases; J trimming: 3 bases; junction bases outside the gene matches: 4. There are 14 residues in the CDR3. Germline CDR1 is SGHRS and CDR2 is YFSETQ. The CDR3 protein is CASSPGQATDTQYF. In DNA, the CDR3 is TGCGCCAGCAGCCCGGGACAGGCGACAGATACGCAGTATTTT. Using reference TRBV5-1 and TRBJ2-3 for the parts outside the CDR3, the full variable domain is KAGVTQTPRYLIKTRGQQVTLSCSPISGHRSVSWYQQTPGQGLQFLFEYFSETQRNKGNFPGRFSGRQFSNSRSEMNVSTLELGDSALYLCASSPGQATDTQYFGPGTRLTVL.

About this clone: A single base separates this from a much larger clone, so it may be a read error. The rearrangement joins TRBV5-4 to TRBJ2-7; tentatively, D is TRBD1 (5 bases). V lost 0 bases to trimming and J lost 3 bases, with 7 bases between them. Germline-derived CDR1 and CDR2 are SGHNT and YYREEE (reference sequence). The CDR3 extends over 13 amino acids. CDR3 loop: CASSLGQRYEQYF. The CDR3 DNA sequence: TGTGCCAGCAGCTTGGGACAGCGCTACGAGCAGTACTTC.

The rearrangement joins TRBV7-8 to TRBJ2-1; no clear D gene. The CDR3 length is 14 residues. The V end lost 3 bases, the J end lost 8 bases, and 14 bases lay between the germline ends. Germline V CDR1 and CDR2: SGHVS, FQNEAQ. The CDR3 DNA is TGTGCCAGCAGCTTCGGCGGTCCTCGCGATGAGCAGTTCTTC. Its translation: CASSFGGPRDEQFF.

CDR3 amino acids: CASSPETGGIGNTIYF. CDR3 sequence (DNA): TGTGCCAGCAGCCCGGAGACAGGGGGCATTGGAAACACCATATATTTT. This rearrangement joins TRBV9 to TRBJ1-3; 10 nucleotides agree with TRBD1. Germline V gene data show CDR1 as SGDLS and CDR2 as YYNGEE. The length of the CDR3 is 16 residues. J was trimmed by 3 bases and V by 4 bases; bases with no gene match: 7.

The J gene is TRBJ1-1, the V gene TRBV6-5; D may be TRBD1 (6 bases). This CDR3 is built from 12 residues. V lost 6 bases, J lost 5 bases, and 10 bases lay in between. Germline CDR1 and CDR2: MNHEY and SVGAGI. The CDR3 DNA sequence: TGTGCCAGCAGAAACAGGGTTACTGAAGCTTTCTTT. The encoded protein is CASRNRVTEAFF.

The chain has TRBV30 and TRBJ1-1; 8 nucleotides align to TRBD1. CDR3 length: 14 residues. Trimming at V came to 0 bases and at J to 1 base, leaving 1 base not matched to a gene. Germline assignment: CDR1 GTSNPN and CDR2 SVGIG (reference sequence). CDR3 sequence: CAWSVGQGNTEAFF. The CDR3 DNA reads as TGTGCCTGGAGTGTAGGACAGGGGAACACTGAAGCTTTCTTT.

This rearrangement joins TRBV18 to TRBJ2-2; TRBD2 is a possible D gene (6 bases). The CDR3 runs to 14 residues. Germline V gives CDR1 KGHSH, CDR2 LQKENI. The ends were cut back, 3 bases at V and 4 bases at J, with 9 bases in the middle. CDR3: CASSPSSVTGELFF. CDR3 DNA: TGTGCCAGCTCACCGTCTAGCGTCACCGGGGAGCTGTTTTTT.